This T cell receptor (beta chain) was sequenced for a study of long-term antiretroviral therapy in people with HIV. Looking at the study overall: A decade or so separates the oldest specimens from the later 2015 immediate-ART recommendation.

There were about 1-10 million cryopreserved PBMC in the samples before DNA extraction. With 2 bases removed from V and 6 bases from J, the gap between germline ends came to 18 bases. The CDR3 runs to 16 residues. CDR1 and CDR2 (germline): SGHTA, FQGTGA. Investigators performed immunoSEQ version v3.0 at survey level. The data were produced by immunoSEQ multiplex PCR, yet TCRdb's version contains in-frame clones alone and is incomplete. The sample holds some 30,000 clones; roughly nine tenths are singletons and the top ten take approximately 13%. The chain carries TRBV7-3 and TRBJ2-3; tentative D call: TRBD2 (5 bases). The sequence derives from a man younger than 35 with HIV. The material sequenced was unsorted PBMCs, taken 1.1 years after starting antiretroviral therapy. Written as DNA, the CDR3 is TGTGCCAGCAGCTTACTCGGAGGCGGCCGGTTGGATACGCAGTATTTT. Amino acids: CASSLLGGGRLDTQYF.